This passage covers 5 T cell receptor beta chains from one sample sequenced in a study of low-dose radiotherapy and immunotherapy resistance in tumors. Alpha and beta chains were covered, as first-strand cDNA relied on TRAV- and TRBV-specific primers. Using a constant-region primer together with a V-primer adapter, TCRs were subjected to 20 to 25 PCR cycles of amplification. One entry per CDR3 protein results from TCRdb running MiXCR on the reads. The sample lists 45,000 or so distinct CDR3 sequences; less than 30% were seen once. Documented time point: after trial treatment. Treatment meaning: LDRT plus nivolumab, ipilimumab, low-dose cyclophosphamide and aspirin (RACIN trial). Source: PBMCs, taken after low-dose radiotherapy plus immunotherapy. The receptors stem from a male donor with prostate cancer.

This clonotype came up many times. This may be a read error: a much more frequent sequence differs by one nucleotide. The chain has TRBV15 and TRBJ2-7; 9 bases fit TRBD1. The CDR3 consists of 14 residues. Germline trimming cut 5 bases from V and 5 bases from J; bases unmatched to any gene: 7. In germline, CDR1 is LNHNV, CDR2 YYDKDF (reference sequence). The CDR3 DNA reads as TGTGCCACCAGCCCTGGGACAGGGACCCACGAGCAGTACTTC. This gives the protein CATSPGTGTHEQYF.

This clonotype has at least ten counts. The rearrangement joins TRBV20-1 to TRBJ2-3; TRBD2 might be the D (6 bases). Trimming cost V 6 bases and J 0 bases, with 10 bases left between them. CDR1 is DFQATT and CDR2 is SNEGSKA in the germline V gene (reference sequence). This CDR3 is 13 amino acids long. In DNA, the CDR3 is TGCAGTGCCCAGAGCGGGAGCACAGATACGCAGTATTTT. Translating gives CSAQSGSTDTQYF.

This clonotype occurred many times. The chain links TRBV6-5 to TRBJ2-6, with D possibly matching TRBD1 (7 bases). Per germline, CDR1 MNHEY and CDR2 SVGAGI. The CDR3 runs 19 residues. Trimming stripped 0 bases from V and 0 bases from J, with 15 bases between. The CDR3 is CASSYSQGGYSSGANVLTF. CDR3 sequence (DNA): TGTGCCAGCAGTTACTCGCAGGGGGGATACTCCTCTGGGGCCAACGTCCTGACTTTC.

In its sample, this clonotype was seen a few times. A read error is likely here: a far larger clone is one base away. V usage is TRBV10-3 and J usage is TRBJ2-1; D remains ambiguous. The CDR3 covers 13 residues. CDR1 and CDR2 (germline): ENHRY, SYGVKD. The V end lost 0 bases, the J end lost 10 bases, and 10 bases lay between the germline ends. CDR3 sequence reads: CAISESGGYEQFF. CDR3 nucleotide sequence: TGTGCCATCAGTGAGTCGGGTGGCTACGAGCAGTTCTTC.

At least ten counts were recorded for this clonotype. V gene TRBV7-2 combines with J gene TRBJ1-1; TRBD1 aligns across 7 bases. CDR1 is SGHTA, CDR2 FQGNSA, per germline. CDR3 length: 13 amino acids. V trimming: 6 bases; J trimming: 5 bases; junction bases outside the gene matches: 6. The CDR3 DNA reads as TGTGCCAGCAGAACTACAGGGGTAACTGAAGCTTTCTTT. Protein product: CASRTTGVTEAFF.